This T cell receptor beta chain is drawn from a study of cytomegalovirus exposure and HLA in healthy donors listed by TCRdb under 2017. Turning to the overall study: In an earlier analysis of approximately 500 of the donors, approximately 300 Gb of sequence data and 90 million to 120 million unique TCR beta sequences from 150 million to 200 million T cells were reported. About 280 gigabases of sequencing data and about 92 million unique TCR sequences made up an early release that covered over 550 HLA-typed donors. Of the 398 genotyped donors, approximately 80% were placed in the genetic ancestry cluster associated with self-reported Caucasian donors. The study aimed to test whether cataloging public T cell receptors could reveal signatures of past pathogen exposure. The study profiled the T cell repertoires of about 640 subjects by immunosequencing and related them to cytomegalovirus serostatus. Along with the roughly 670-subject first cohort, a separate validation cohort of 120 different subjects was used. To predict cytomegalovirus infection status, the study brought together high-throughput TCR immunosequencing, statistical association of individual TCRs with disease status, and machine learning. In a later analysis, previously published TCR beta repertoires from several hundred donors were re-analyzed and high-resolution HLA genotyping was added so that TCR occurrence patterns could be studied. In the later analysis, no new phenotypic data were used to find candidate immune exposures; instead, reliance was placed on TCR beta sequences and their occurrence across donors. An earlier analysis of some 500 of the donors applied high-throughput TCR beta sequencing to assess whether each TCR beta V gene segment acted as functional or pseudogenic. Donor age, sex, ethnicity and CMV serostatus were compiled alongside the repertoire data. A later genetic analysis took genome-wide SNP genotypes for about three fifths of the roughly 700 donors and used that subset as a discovery cohort. All discovery cohort repertoires had been generated using a single sequencing platform. Both class I and class II loci were covered by HLA typing, at four-digit resolution. Typing coverage differed by locus: A, B, C, DRB1 and DQB1 were typed in roughly 629-640 donors, DQA1 in 500 to 550, DPA1 in around 610, and DPB1 in about 450. Because of strong linkage in the cohort, roughly five DR-DQ haplotypes were treated as single units for association and clustering. Across about 370 genotyped donors of the cohort, an average of approximately 240,000 unique TCR beta nucleotide sequences per donor were sequenced, and 15% to 20% of those sequences were non-productive. Broader findings and caveats from the paper: According to a later analysis, parvovirus B19, influenza, CMV and Epstein-Barr virus appeared linked to several top co-occurrence clusters. Some IMGT-functional V segments, including TRBV6-2 and TRBV6-3, could not be told apart with the 87-base-pair reads, so those segments were excluded. At a false discovery rate of 0.05, a later analysis linked under 20,000 TCR beta sequences to specific HLA alleles. The authors suggested that the approach could potentially be generalized to other disease states and immunological phenotypes. Across donors, most TCR sequences were observed very rarely, whereas some public TCRs were present in many individuals. A later analysis found that TCR association rates varied across HLA loci, with DRB1 alleles showing the most associated TCRs and HLA-C alleles the fewest. The earlier analysis of 450 to 700 of the donors excluded 15 to 20 rarely observed V segments, including chromosome 9 orphons, because counts were too low. In both the original and validation cohorts, the classifier was reported to diagnose cytomegalovirus status with high specificity and sensitivity. Linkage disequilibrium might explain the correlated functional status among segregating V segments, but an unknown experimental factor could not be excluded. For the cohort, immune exposure information was limited to CMV serostatus. Roughly uniform sequencing depth across donors was assumed in presence/absence analyses, although this assumption may not hold. Because HLA typing was missing for some donors at each locus, association tests included only the typed subset. In a later analysis, most CMV-associated TCR beta chains were found to appear HLA-restricted, with HLA associations seemingly driven largely by CMV exposure. Compared with the roughly 600-donor mean, donors in an Asian-associated ancestry cluster had fewer N-insertions in productive TCRs, according to a later genetic analysis. A few of the identified cytomegalovirus-associated TCR beta chains were confirmed in vitro to be specific for cytomegalovirus antigens. The study gave a list of over 150 TCR beta chains associated with cytomegalovirus. A later analysis found that HLA-associated TCR beta chains were more clonally expanded and had lower generation probabilities than equally common non-associated chains. A further reported finding was that TCR beta sequences accurately predicted the HLA-A and HLA-B alleles for most subjects in the first cohort. When HLA alleles, especially DR and DQ, strongly co-occurred, TCR associations were difficult to assign to individual alleles. A later genetic analysis associated a missense DCLRE1C variant with V-gene and J-gene trimming of TCR beta chains, and an independent cohort replicated the association. An earlier analysis of around 540 of the donors showed that most TCR beta V segments appeared in productive rearrangements either about 87% or about 30% of the time, which broadly matched IMGT annotations. A cluster of highly shared sequence variants was judged likely to represent a technical artifact of the sequencing pipeline. Only TCR beta chains were sequenced in this cohort, and the absence of alpha or paired-chain data limited detectable features.

Library generation was performed with the immunoSEQ multiplex PCR assay. The multiplex PCR relied on a mix of 60 forward primers for TCR Vbeta segments and 13 reverse primers for TCR Jbeta segments. A multiplex PCR assay on genomic DNA amplified the CDR3 region of rearranged TCR beta genes. Amplified TCR beta libraries were sequenced as 87-base-pair reads on the Illumina HiSeq System. The paper's processing steps were these. In a later analysis, tens of millions of unique TCR beta chains were counted across the 650 to 700 repertoires, and around 10 million of these chains were shared by at least two donors. Raw reads were error-corrected and collapsed into unique sequences with a nearest-neighbor algorithm that merged closely related sequences to remove PCR and sequencing errors. Alignment of CDR3 sequences to IMGT reference sequences was used to assign V, D and J gene segments. For a sequence to be retained, a match of at least six nucleotides was required to both a V gene segment and a J gene segment. Rearrangements were called productive when the CDR3 lacked stop codons and stayed in frame with V and J; all others were non-productive. CDR3 was defined according to IMGT convention as the region running from the second conserved V-encoded cysteine to the conserved J-encoded phenylalanine. Sequences without an unambiguous match to a single V gene segment were excluded from the earlier analysis of 500 to 700 of the donors. In an earlier analysis of a few hundred of the donors, V segments were called functional above 56.7% productive rearrangements and were called segregating when the between-donor standard deviation exceeded 5%. To diagnose cytomegalovirus status from the catalog of TCR beta chain sequences, a statistical classification framework was built. V and J gene assignment, in a later analysis, came from comparing TCR nucleotide sequences with IMGT/GENE-DB human TR gene sequences. Using the TCRdist pipeline, a later analysis assigned CDR3 sequences along with most-parsimonious VDJ recombination scenarios. In a later analysis, each TCR beta chain was defined by its CDR3 amino acid sequence together with its V-gene family, and reads without a unique V-gene family were excluded. To address suspected cross-contamination and a sequencing artifact, a later analysis removed 550 to 750 highly shared, low-generation-probability nucleotide sequences. For each public chain, a later analysis derived a clonal expansion index from normalized ranks of inferred template counts within each repertoire. Generation probabilities in a later analysis came from a VDJ recombination model fitted to out-of-frame rearrangements, and those results were checked against IGoR. A later analysis scored TCR-TCR, TCR-HLA and TCR-CMV co-occurrence with hypergeometric tests, applying a repertoire-size bias correction to TCR pairs. In a later analysis, false discovery rates were estimated by permuting HLA or CMV assignments 20 times. A later analysis grouped co-occurring TCRs with DBSCAN, adding TCRdist sequence similarity when clustering within HLA-allele-positive subsets. Repertoires with fewer than 30,000 or more than 120,000 public chains were left out of co-occurrence clustering, as were a handful of repertoires with anomalous nucleotide sharing. As stored in TCRdb, this immuneACCESS dataset retains in-frame rearrangements with V and J assigned. A fraction of the clones does not appear; measured against another copy, unresolved V genes explain less than half of the discrepancy, and the remainder lacks a known reason. V and J calls and clone size are as listed in that table; D and trimming were resolved from the DNA. This sample has around 120,000 clones in its table, and around 77% of those were observed once. The ten largest make up 4.5% to 5% of the sample.

Regarding this clone: Its antigen is not yet known. Base qualities were left out, and no much larger clone turns up one base away.

The junction shows trimming of 5 bases on V and 1 base on J, and the gene matches do not reach 8 bases of it. The CDR1 and CDR2 encoded by the germline V gene (reference sequence) are MNHNY and SVGAGI. From its cysteine to its phenylalanine, the CDR3 spans 16 amino acids. Only the CDR3 part of the read is kept: 48 bases, read in frame from the first base. The cohort was made up of about 670 healthy bone marrow donors. Cohort members were all nominally healthy when sampled, although unrecorded immune exposures were likely present. The donor tested CMV seropositive, placing the donor among the roughly 300 seropositive members of the cohort. A peripheral blood sample was collected from each donor, and TCR beta sequencing was performed on peripheral blood mononuclear cells. Genomic DNA extraction from the blood cell samples was performed with the Qiagen DNeasy Blood Extraction Kit.

The specimen sequenced was PBMCs. This TCR was recovered from a man in his fifties in good health and CMV-seropositive. This sequence uses TRBV6-6 and TRBJ1-5, with 7 junctional bases fitting TRBD1. The CDR3 loop reads CASSTSGGRSNQPQHF. The bases read TGTGCCAGCAGTACCTCAGGGGGAAGAAGCAATCAGCCCCAGCATTTT.